This record concerns one TCR beta chain sequence. The clone's antigen remains unknown. No much larger clone is present one base from it, and per-base qualities are unavailable. The sample originates from a study of blood T cell repertoires in COVID-19 (dated by TCRdb to 2018 to 2021). In the study overall: The collaborator samples originated in the United States, Italy and Spain and spanned the acute and convalescent phases of COVID-19. Subjects who had been exposed to COVID-19, were actively infected with it, or had recovered from it provided the deeply sampled blood TCRbeta repertoires that made up the dataset. HLA class I and class II types, where available, came from metadata supplied by the sample provider rather than from assay-based typing. The repertoires were released in a freely available public database meant as a resource for research on the immune response to SARS-CoV-2. Sample metadata almost always included a de-identified subject ID, COVID-19 status, age in years and sex. The samples were drawn from the first 160 participants of the ongoing ImmuneRACE study and from 950 to 1,500 subjects provided by 6 global collaborators. The prospective study material was composed of cDNA or gDNA derived from T cells, B-cell-depleted T cells, or PBMCs. General findings and caveats noted by the study authors: The quantity of clinical and demographic metadata differed by source and by participant and was supplied without curation.

TCRbeta CDR3 regions were amplified from genomic DNA using the immunoSEQ Assay, a bias-controlled multiplex PCR. The authors' analysis ran thus. Within the assay, amplification of reference gene primers was used to estimate how many nucleated cells each sample contained. Sequence reads were collapsed and filtered to measure the absolute abundance of every unique TCRbeta CDR3 rearrangement. For each sample, productive Simpson clonality was calculated as the square root of Simpson's diversity index across productive rearrangements. TCRdb took over this immuneACCESS table, retaining in-frame rearrangements with V and J assigned. Such tables are incomplete; in checked studies, under half of the missing clones stem from an unresolved V gene, and the remainder is unexplained. V, J and clone size reflect that table, while D and trimming were determined from the DNA. The sample table records about 160,000 clones; approximately 73% of these occur just once. Of the sample, 3.7% is held by the ten largest clones.

Compared with germline, V lacks 0 bases and J lacks 7 bases; bases without a gene match: 7. Reading from cysteine to phenylalanine, the CDR3 counts 15 amino acids. The read is trimmed to its CDR3 DNA, 45 bases read in frame from base 1. CDR1 and CDR2 are drawn from the germline V gene (reference sequence): SGHKS, YYEKEE. Whole blood was collected in K2EDTA tubes by collaborating institutions according to the institutions' own protocols. For TCRbeta analysis, collaborator samples were shipped as frozen whole blood, as isolated PBMCs, or as DNA extracted from either sample type. Recombination linked TRBV5-5 to TRBJ1-5; 7 middle bases align to TRBD1. Sequenced sample: peripheral blood. This receptor was obtained from an elderly woman with acute or convalescent COVID-19. CDR3 loop: CASSLVQGNRQPQHF. Read as DNA, the sequence is TGTGCCAGCAGCTTGGTACAGGGGAATAGGCAGCCCCAGCATTTT.